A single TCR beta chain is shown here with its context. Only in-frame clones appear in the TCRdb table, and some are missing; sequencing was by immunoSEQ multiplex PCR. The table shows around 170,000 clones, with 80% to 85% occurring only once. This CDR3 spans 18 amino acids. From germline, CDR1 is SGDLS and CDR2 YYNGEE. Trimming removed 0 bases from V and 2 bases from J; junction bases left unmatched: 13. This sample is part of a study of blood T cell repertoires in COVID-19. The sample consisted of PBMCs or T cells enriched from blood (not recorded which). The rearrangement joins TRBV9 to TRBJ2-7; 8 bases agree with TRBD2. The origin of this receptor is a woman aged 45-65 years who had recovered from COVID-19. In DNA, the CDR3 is TGTGCCAGCAGCGTAGGGATAGCGGGATCTTTCTCGGCCTACGAGCAGTACTTC. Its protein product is CASSVGIAGSFSAYEQYF.